This T cell receptor (beta chain) came from a study of T cell responses to AZD1222 COVID-19 vaccine. Data came from immunoSEQ multiplex PCR; TCRdb stores just in-frame clones and leaves some out. The sample lists 90,000 to 150,000 clones, about nine tenths occurring once. Trimming took off 9 bases at V and 2 bases at J, with 14 bases between the two ends. The CDR3 length is 13 residues. Germline assignment: CDR1 SGHRS and CDR2 YFSETQ. Study outcomes and limitations: Once two AZD1222 doses were given, Spike-specific TCR breadth and depth went up.

This clone was observed once. Antigen specificity is unknown. The rearrangement joins TRBV5-1 to TRBJ1-1, with D maybe TRBD1 (6 bases). The input for sequencing was peripheral blood, taken 28 days after the second AZD1222 dose. The receptor was derived from an adult who received the AZD1222 COVID-19 vaccine. Here the CDR3 reads CATQGPGNTEAFF. CDR3 in DNA: TGCGCCACCCAGGGGCCGGGCAACACTGAAGCTTTCTTT.